This T cell receptor (beta chain) was captured in a study of CD8 T cells in Susac syndrome. This CDR3 has 14 amino acids. Looked up from germline, CDR1 is MNHEY and CDR2 is SVGAGI. V lost 7 bases, J lost 2 bases, and 15 bases lay in between. Random hexamers were used to reverse transcribe an amount of about 0.45 to 1 ug RNA. MiXCR was run by TCRdb on the immunoSEQ multiplex PCR reads, yielding one entry per CDR3 protein. The sample lists 150,000 to 200,000 distinct CDR3 sequences, around 94% occurring once. The receptor's source is a human donor with multiple sclerosis. The gene calls are TRBV6-5 and TRBJ2-7; the D gene is possibly TRBD1 (5 bases). Input material: CD4+ T cells from PBMCs. CDR3: CASTTSQGTYEQYF. In nucleotides, the CDR3 is TGTGCCAGCACCACCAGTCAGGGAACCTACGAGCAGTACTTC.